A selection of T cell receptor beta chains follows, all from one sample in a study of OX40 agonist ivuxolimab in advanced cancers. This table comes from immunoSEQ multiplex PCR, and its TCRdb copy is limited to in-frame clones, with some not included. This table has more than 45,000 clones, more than 75% appearing once. The source was CD4+ or CD8+ T cells sorted from blood, collected in a trial of the OX40 agonist ivuxolimab. These receptor sequences come from an adult with an advanced solid tumor such as melanoma, head and neck, liver or kidney cancer. CDR3s include the opening cysteine and the closing phenylalanine or tryptophan. A D gene is named only where the DNA matches it firmly. Not every row has a clone size; where given, it reads once, few, many or a size class.

d_call clone_size j_call v_call cdr3_aa cdr3_nt
NA NA TRBJ2-1 TRBV7-6 CASSTGTFSYNEQFF TGTGCCAGCAGCACTGGGACTTTCTCCTACAATGAGCAGTTCTTC
TRBD1 NA TRBJ2-7 TRBV7-2 CASSLAPDRVAYEQYF TGTGCCAGCAGCTTAGCCCCGGACAGGGTGGCCTACGAGCAGTACTTC
TRBD1 NA TRBJ1-1 TRBV29-1 CSVGGGGDTEAFF TGCAGCGTTGGAGGGGGCGGGGACACTGAAGCTTTCTTT
TRBD1 NA TRBJ1-5 TRBV10-3 CATQTGYGVQPQHF TGTGCCACCCAGACAGGGTATGGGGTTCAGCCCCAGCATTTT
NA NA TRBJ1-6 TRBV11-2 CASSLLDTTNSPLHF TGTGCCAGCAGCTTACTAGATACGACAAATTCACCCCTCCACTTT
NA once TRBJ1-1 TRBV28 CASITEKPLGQAFF TGTGCCAGCATAACCGAGAAGCCATTAGGCCAAGCTTTCTTT
TRBD2 NA TRBJ2-3 TRBV7-9 CASSSGLAGSSTDTQYF TGTGCCAGCAGCTCCGGACTAGCGGGGTCTAGCACAGATACGCAGTATTTT
NA NA TRBJ2-3 TRBV7-9 CASSSPADTQYF TGTGCCAGCAGCTCGCCCGCAGATACGCAGTATTTT
NA NA TRBJ2-7 TRBV5-1 CASSLATGYEQYF TGCGCCAGCAGCTTGGCCACGGGGTACGAGCAGTACTTC
TRBD1 few TRBJ2-3 TRBV6-5 CASSYVGQGIDTQYF TGTGCCAGCAGTTACGTGGGACAGGGCATCGATACGCAGTATTTT
TRBD2 NA TRBJ2-7 TRBV27 CASSRTSGGLYEQYF TGTGCCAGCAGCCGGACTAGCGGGGGCCTCTACGAGCAGTACTTC
NA NA TRBJ2-1 TRBV6-6 CASSSGGSSYNEQFF TGTGCCAGCAGTTCTGGCGGCAGCTCCTACAATGAGCAGTTCTTC
NA few TRBJ2-3 TRBV27 CASSPVLGDTQYF TGTGCCAGCAGTCCCGTACTCGGGGATACGCAGTATTTT
NA NA TRBJ2-4 TRBV5-1 CASSQRNPKNIQYF TGCGCCAGCAGCCAGAGGAACCCAAAAAACATTCAGTACTTC
NA NA TRBJ2-7 TRBV6-1 CASSEGATYEQYF TGTGCCAGCAGTGAAGGGGCCACCTACGAGCAGTACTTC
NA NA TRBJ2-7 TRBV6-5 CASSYVSYEQYF TGTGCCAGCAGTTACGTCTCCTACGAGCAGTACTTC
NA NA TRBJ2-5 TRBV9 CASSVGSGVRETQYF TGTGCCAGCAGCGTAGGGTCAGGTGTAAGGGAGACCCAGTACTTC
NA NA TRBJ1-5 TRBV30 CAWSSGGNQPQHF TGTGCCTGGAGTAGTGGGGGGAATCAGCCCCAGCATTTT
NA once TRBJ2-1 TRBV7-9 CASSPKGQFDEQFF TGTGCCAGCAGCCCCAAAGGGCAGTTTGATGAGCAGTTCTTC
NA NA TRBJ1-1 TRBV28 CASSFSSNTEAFF TGTGCCAGCAGTTTTAGCTCGAACACTGAAGCTTTCTTT
NA NA TRBJ2-7 TRBV14 CASSQVTGTYEQYF TGTGCCAGCAGCCAAGTTACAGGAACCTACGAGCAGTACTTC
NA NA TRBJ2-1 TRBV27 CASKKLETGSNEQFF TGTGCCAGCAAAAAATTGGAAACAGGAAGCAATGAGCAGTTCTTC
NA NA TRBJ1-1 TRBV7-9 CASSLEGTYLMNTEAFF TGTGCCAGCAGCTTAGAAGGGACCTACCTCATGAACACTGAAGCTTTCTTT
NA NA TRBJ2-3 TRBV6-5 CASSYSRVTDTQYF TGTGCCAGCAGTTACTCCAGGGTCACAGATACGCAGTATTTT
NA NA TRBJ2-5 TRBV6-1 CASSEGPTQYF TGTGCCAGCAGTGAGGGACCGACCCAGTACTTC
NA NA TRBJ1-1 TRBV29-1 CSGRRNTEAFF TGCAGCGGGAGGAGAAACACTGAAGCTTTCTTT
TRBD1 NA TRBJ2-7 TRBV27 CASSFLGSTGGDEQYF TGTGCCAGCAGTTTTCTGGGATCGACAGGGGGCGACGAGCAGTACTTC
NA NA TRBJ1-2 TRBV4-1 CASSLSSGGYTF TGCGCCAGCAGCCTCAGTAGTGGAGGCTACACCTTC
NA NA TRBJ2-1 TRBV28 CASKPLSSYNEQFF TGTGCCAGCAAACCATTGAGCTCCTACAATGAGCAGTTCTTC
NA NA TRBJ2-7 TRBV5-4 CASSLGTDYEQYF TGTGCCAGCAGCTTGGGGACGGACTACGAGCAGTACTTC
NA NA TRBJ1-1 TRBV7-9 CASSFGFMNTEAFF TGTGCCAGCAGCTTCGGGTTCATGAACACTGAAGCTTTCTTT
NA NA TRBJ2-5 TRBV4-2 CASSQEGPSPSETQYF TGTGCCAGCAGCCAAGAGGGGCCGTCACCGTCAGAGACCCAGTACTTC
NA NA TRBJ2-3 TRBV5-5 CASSLGWQAQYF TGTGCCAGCAGCTTAGGGTGGCAGGCGCAGTATTTT
NA NA TRBJ1-1 TRBV19 CASSPYLGNTEAFF TGTGCCAGTAGTCCCTATCTTGGGAACACTGAAGCTTTCTTT
TRBD1 NA TRBJ2-1 TRBV6-5 CASTLQQGPYNEQFF TGTGCCAGCACCCTTCAACAGGGGCCCTACAATGAGCAGTTCTTC
NA NA TRBJ1-4 TRBV14 CASSQVGIREKLFF TGTGCCAGCAGCCAAGTGGGAATTAGAGAAAAACTGTTTTTT
NA NA TRBJ2-4 TRBV30 CAWSDQLVVQYF TGTGCCTGGAGCGACCAGCTCGTGGTTCAGTACTTC